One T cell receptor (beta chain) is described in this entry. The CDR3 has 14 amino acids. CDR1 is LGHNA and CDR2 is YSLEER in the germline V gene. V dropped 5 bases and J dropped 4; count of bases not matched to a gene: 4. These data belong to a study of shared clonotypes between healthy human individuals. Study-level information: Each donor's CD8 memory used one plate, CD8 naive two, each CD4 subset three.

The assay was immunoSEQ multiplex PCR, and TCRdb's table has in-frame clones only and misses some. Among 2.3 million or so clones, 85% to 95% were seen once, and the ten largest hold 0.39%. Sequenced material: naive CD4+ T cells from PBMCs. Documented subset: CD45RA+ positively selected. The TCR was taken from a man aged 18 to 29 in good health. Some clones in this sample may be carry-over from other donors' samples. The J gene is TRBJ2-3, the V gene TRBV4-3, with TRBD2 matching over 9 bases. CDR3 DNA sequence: TGCGCCAGCAGCTTAGCGGGAGTCCCAGATACGCAGTATTTT. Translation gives CASSLAGVPDTQYF.